The rows below give T cell receptor beta chains drawn from one sample of a study of T cells in localized non-small cell lung cancer. Libraries were prepared by immunoSEQ multiplex PCR; TCRdb keeps only in-frame clonotypes and omits some of them. This sample has about 21,000 clones, with about 81% found just once. Here the sequenced sample was peripheral blood, taken before any cancer treatment. The receptors were gathered from a man between 40 and 69 years old with stage I lung adenocarcinoma. The CDR3 runs from the conserved cysteine through the conserved F or W. Fields, in order: J gene, clone size, D gene, V gene, CDR3 length, CDR3 protein, CDR3 DNA. A D gene is named only where the DNA matches it firmly. Only part of the rows carry a size: once, few, many, or a class if the clone is expanded.

J: TRBJ2-3; size: NA; D: TRBD2; V: TRBV9; length: 17; CDR3: CASSPETSGRGTDTQYF; DNA: TGTGCCAGCAGCCCCGAGACTAGCGGAAGGGGCACAGATACGCAGTATTTT
J: TRBJ1-3; size: NA; D: NA; V: TRBV4-3; length: 17; CDR3: CASSQDGLGHSGNTIYF; DNA: TGCGCCAGCAGCCAAGATGGTTTGGGTCACTCTGGAAACACCATATATTTT
J: TRBJ1-1; size: NA; D: TRBD1; V: TRBV28; length: 15; CDR3: CAASGTGGGGTEAFF; DNA: TGTGCCGCCTCCGGGACAGGGGGTGGAGGGACTGAAGCTTTCTTT
J: TRBJ2-3; size: NA; D: TRBD2; V: TRBV5-6; length: 15; CDR3: CASSLVLADADTQYF; DNA: TGTGCCAGCAGCTTGGTGCTAGCGGACGCAGATACGCAGTATTTT
J: TRBJ2-2; size: NA; D: NA; V: TRBV7-9; length: 12; CDR3: CASSLSLGELFF; DNA: TGTGCCAGCAGCTTAAGTCTCGGGGAGCTGTTTTTT
J: TRBJ1-1; size: NA; D: TRBD1; V: TRBV5-1; length: 14; CDR3: CASSLSRGHTEAFF; DNA: TGCGCCAGCAGCTTGTCCAGGGGGCACACTGAAGCTTTCTTT
J: TRBJ2-7; size: NA; D: NA; V: TRBV10-3; length: 12; CDR3: CAISPEGPGQYF; DNA: TGTGCCATCAGTCCCGAAGGTCCCGGTCAGTACTTC
J: TRBJ1-5; size: NA; D: NA; V: TRBV4-2; length: 13; CDR3: CASSQEGGQPQHF; DNA: TGTGCCAGCAGCCAAGAAGGAGGTCAGCCCCAGCATTTT
J: TRBJ1-5; size: once; D: NA; V: TRBV5-1; length: 15; CDR3: CASSIGPAEGQPQHF; DNA: TGCGCCAGCAGCATAGGACCGGCAGAGGGTCAGCCCCAGCATTTT
J: TRBJ2-1; size: NA; D: TRBD1; V: TRBV5-1; length: 15; CDR3: CASSSLTGPYNEQFF; DNA: TGCGCCAGCAGCTCCTTGACAGGGCCGTACAATGAGCAGTTCTTC
J: TRBJ1-5; size: NA; D: NA; V: TRBV16; length: 13; CDR3: CASSQDPSRAQHF; DNA: TGTGCCAGCAGCCAAGATCCTTCAAGGGCCCAGCATTTT
J: TRBJ2-7; size: NA; D: NA; V: TRBV7-2; length: 15; CDR3: CASSSTSGTDYEQYF; DNA: TGTGCCAGCAGCTCGACTTCCGGGACGGACTACGAGCAGTACTTC
J: TRBJ1-1; size: few; D: NA; V: TRBV27; length: 14; CDR3: CASSSTGYHTEAFF; DNA: TGTGCCAGCAGTTCCACAGGGTACCACACTGAAGCTTTCTTT
J: TRBJ2-3; size: NA; D: NA; V: TRBV5-4; length: 15; CDR3: CASSKGELNTDTQYF; DNA: TGTGCCAGCAGCAAAGGGGAATTGAACACAGATACGCAGTATTTT
J: TRBJ2-7; size: NA; D: NA; V: TRBV7-3; length: 16; CDR3: CASSLTGGTSPYEQYF; DNA: TGTGCCAGCAGCTTAACTGGGGGGACGAGCCCCTACGAGCAGTACTTC
J: TRBJ1-5; size: medium-sized; D: TRBD1; V: TRBV2; length: 15; CDR3: CASSGQGLGNQPQHF; DNA: TGTGCCAGCAGTGGACAGGGGTTGGGCAATCAGCCCCAGCATTTT
J: TRBJ1-2; size: NA; D: NA; V: TRBV20-1; length: 11; CDR3: CSAKDNYGYTF; DNA: TGCAGTGCTAAGGATAACTATGGCTACACCTTC
J: TRBJ2-1; size: NA; D: NA; V: TRBV19; length: 15; CDR3: CASSMGGLRDNEQFF; DNA: TGTGCCAGTAGTATGGGCGGACTACGCGACAATGAGCAGTTCTTC
J: TRBJ2-6; size: NA; D: TRBD1; V: TRBV28; length: 19; CDR3: CASSLFAGQGSSGANVLTF; DNA: TGTGCCAGCAGTTTATTTGCGGGACAGGGAAGCTCTGGGGCCAACGTCCTGACTTTC
J: TRBJ1-5; size: NA; D: NA; V: TRBV7-1; length: 14; CDR3: CASSWEGRAQPQHF; DNA: TGTGCCAGCTCCTGGGAAGGGCGGGCTCAGCCCCAGCATTTT
J: TRBJ2-5; size: NA; D: NA; V: TRBV5-4; length: 12; CDR3: CASSRHPETQYF; DNA: TGTGCCAGCAGTCGGCACCCGGAGACCCAGTACTTC
J: TRBJ2-2; size: NA; D: TRBD1; V: TRBV4-3; length: 16; CDR3: CASSPGTGANTGELFF; DNA: TGCGCCAGCAGCCCCGGGACAGGGGCGAACACCGGGGAGCTGTTTTTT
J: TRBJ1-5; size: NA; D: NA; V: TRBV6-6; length: 13; CDR3: CASKWGEIKPQHF; DNA: TGTGCCAGCAAATGGGGGGAGATAAAGCCCCAGCATTTT
J: TRBJ1-2; size: NA; D: NA; V: TRBV7-6; length: 16; CDR3: CASSPRPDGPLGDYTF; DNA: TGTGCCAGCAGCCCAAGGCCGGACGGGCCGCTAGGTGACTACACCTTC
J: TRBJ1-2; size: NA; D: NA; V: TRBV21-1; length: 15; CDR3: CASSRTGEANYGYTF; DNA: TGTGCCAGCAGCAGGACAGGGGAGGCCAACTATGGCTACACCTTC
J: TRBJ2-2; size: NA; D: NA; V: TRBV2; length: 11; CDR3: CASSYAGELFF; DNA: TGTGCCAGCAGTTACGCCGGGGAGCTGTTTTTT
J: TRBJ2-7; size: NA; D: NA; V: TRBV4-3; length: 13; CDR3: CASSQETSYEQYF; DNA: TGCGCCAGCAGCCAAGAGACTAGTTACGAGCAGTACTTC
J: TRBJ2-7; size: NA; D: NA; V: TRBV11-2; length: 12; CDR3: CASSLDWGVQYF; DNA: TGTGCCAGCAGCTTAGATTGGGGAGTGCAGTACTTC
J: TRBJ2-4; size: NA; D: NA; V: TRBV5-8; length: 15; CDR3: CASGRPPGAENIQYF; DNA: TGTGCCAGCGGACGACCCCCGGGGGCGGAAAACATTCAGTACTTC
J: TRBJ2-7; size: NA; D: NA; V: TRBV6-1; length: 14; CDR3: CASGGRGIDYEQYF; DNA: TGTGCCAGCGGGGGGAGGGGGATAGACTACGAGCAGTACTTC
J: TRBJ1-6; size: NA; D: NA; V: TRBV7-3; length: 15; CDR3: CASSLFVGGTSPLHF; DNA: TGTGCCAGCAGCTTGTTTGTGGGTGGAACGTCACCCCTCCACTTT
J: TRBJ1-3; size: NA; D: NA; V: TRBV7-2; length: 14; CDR3: CASSVGTTGNTIYF; DNA: TGTGCCAGCAGCGTAGGGACAACTGGAAACACCATATATTTT
J: TRBJ2-1; size: NA; D: TRBD2; V: TRBV7-9; length: 17; CDR3: CASSSSTSGRVYNEQFF; DNA: TGTGCCAGCAGCTCCTCGACTAGCGGGAGGGTATACAATGAGCAGTTCTTC
J: TRBJ1-1; size: NA; D: TRBD1; V: TRBV2; length: 14; CDR3: CASGRGGARTEAFF; DNA: TGTGCCAGCGGTAGAGGGGGCGCCCGCACTGAAGCTTTCTTT
J: TRBJ1-3; size: NA; D: NA; V: TRBV2; length: 13; CDR3: CASSVDPGNTIYF; DNA: TGTGCCAGCAGTGTCGATCCTGGAAACACCATATATTTT
J: TRBJ1-2; size: NA; D: TRBD1; V: TRBV28; length: 13; CDR3: CASSRTGPYGYTF; DNA: TGTGCCAGCTCACGGACAGGACCCTATGGCTACACCTTC
J: TRBJ2-1; size: NA; D: TRBD1; V: TRBV5-5; length: 15; CDR3: CASSLRDSVYNEQFF; DNA: TGTGCCAGCAGCTTGCGGGACAGTGTCTACAATGAGCAGTTCTTC
J: TRBJ2-7; size: NA; D: NA; V: TRBV9; length: 15; CDR3: CASSVGWGEPYEQYF; DNA: TGTGCCAGCAGCGTAGGGTGGGGGGAACCCTACGAGCAGTACTTC
J: TRBJ1-4; size: NA; D: NA; V: TRBV19; length: 15; CDR3: CASRDRTAQYEKLFF; DNA: TGTGCCAGTAGGGACCGGACAGCTCAGTATGAAAAACTGTTTTTT
J: TRBJ1-1; size: NA; D: NA; V: TRBV11-3; length: 14; CDR3: CASSLGGRDTEAFF; DNA: TGTGCCAGCAGCTTAGGGGGGCGTGACACTGAAGCTTTCTTT
J: TRBJ2-5; size: NA; D: NA; V: TRBV2; length: 15; CDR3: CASRTGSTPFETQYF; DNA: TGTGCCAGCAGGACCGGGAGCACCCCCTTCGAGACCCAGTACTTC